This TCR beta chain was identified in a study of glioma-infiltrating T cells. Study outcomes and limitations: CDR3 overlap between tissue and blood was very small. Above-expected tissue-blood divergence occurred in all gliomas, most in low-grade ones.

Using RNA template, CDR3s of TCR alpha and beta were amplified with iRepertoire arm-PCR. Input was roughly 95-450 ng of tissue mRNA or PBMC total RNA. TCRdb processed the multiplex PCR reads anew with MiXCR; each CDR3 protein has one entry. The top ten hold about 30% of the sample, which has roughly 120,000 distinct CDR3 sequences, less than 30% seen once. Concerning this clonotype: Its antigen is still unknown. Just one base apart from a much larger clone, this may be a read error.

There are 14 residues in the CDR3. V was shortened by 5 bases and J by 3 bases, with 16 bases between the two germline ends. The V gene's germline CDR1 is SQVTM and CDR2 ANQGSEA. The chain recombines TRBV29-1 with TRBJ1-1; D may be TRBD1 (6 bases). The receptor's source is a human donor with low-grade glioma or glioblastoma, undergoing nonglioma brain surgery, or in good health (not recorded which). Sequenced: glioma tissue, nonneoplastic brain tissue, or PBMCs (not recorded which). CDR3: CSVSGRGGDTEAFF. The CDR3 DNA is TGCAGCGTTTCGGGCAGGGGTGGAGACACTGAAGCTTTCTTT.